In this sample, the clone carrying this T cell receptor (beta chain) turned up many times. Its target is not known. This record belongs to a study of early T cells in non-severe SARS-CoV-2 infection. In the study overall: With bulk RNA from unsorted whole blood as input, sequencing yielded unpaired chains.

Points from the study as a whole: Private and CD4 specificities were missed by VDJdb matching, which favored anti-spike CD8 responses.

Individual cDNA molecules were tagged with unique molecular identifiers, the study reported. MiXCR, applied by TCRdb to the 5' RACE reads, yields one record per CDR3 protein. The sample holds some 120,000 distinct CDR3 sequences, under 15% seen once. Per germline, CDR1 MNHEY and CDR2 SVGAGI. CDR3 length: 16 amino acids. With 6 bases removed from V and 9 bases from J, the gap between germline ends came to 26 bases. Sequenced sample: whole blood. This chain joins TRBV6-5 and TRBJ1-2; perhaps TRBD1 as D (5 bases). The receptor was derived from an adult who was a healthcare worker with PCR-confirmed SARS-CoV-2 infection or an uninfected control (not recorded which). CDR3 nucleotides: TGTGCCAGCAGCCAAACCGGGACGCGTGGTAGGATGAGCTACACCTTC. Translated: CASSQTGTRGRMSYTF.